Below, 29 T cell receptor beta chains from the same sample are listed, as sequenced in a study of blood T cell repertoires in COVID-19. Method: immunoSEQ multiplex PCR; TCRdb's copy keeps in-frame clones and lacks some. Here the sample spans 200,000 to 250,000 clones, less than 85% being singletons. The sequenced sample was peripheral blood. These receptor sequences come from a woman older than 75 with acute or convalescent COVID-19.

The V and J genes are TRBV12-5 and TRBJ2-7, with 8 nucleotides matching TRBD1. Losses at the gene ends were 5 bases for V and 4 bases for J; bases not matched to a gene: 13. The CDR3 is made up of 16 amino acids. Germline CDR1 is LGHNT and CDR2 is FRNRAP. The CDR3 DNA sequence: TGTGCTAGTGGTCCCAAACCCGGGACAGGCTGGTACGAGCAGTACTTC. As protein: CASGPKPGTGWYEQYF.

The gene calls are TRBV7-8 and TRBJ1-6; D call uncertain. Germline lookup yields CDR1 SGHVS and CDR2 FQNEAQ. V was cut by 6 bases and J by 14 bases, with 17 bases left in between. This CDR3 comprises 13 residues. In DNA, the CDR3 is TGTGCCAGCAGTTCGGACTTCGATAGGTCCCTCCACTTT. It yields the protein CASSSDFDRSLHF.

CDR3 bases: TGTGCCAGCAGCTTACGTTCGGGATCAGAGACCCAGTACTTC. Translated, it gives CASSLRSGSETQYF. The chain has TRBV7-2 and TRBJ2-5; tentatively, D is TRBD2 (5 bases). The germline V and J ends were trimmed by 2 bases and 4 bases, with 11 bases remaining between them. Germline assignment: CDR1 SGHTA and CDR2 FQGNSA. The CDR3 runs to 14 residues.

Here the CDR3 DNA reads TGTGCCAGCAGCAGAGGCCGTAGCAATCAGCCCCAGCATTTT. Residues: CASSRGRSNQPQHF. The chain combines TRBV2 with TRBJ1-5; D gene unclear. The CDR3 sequence is 14 residues long. The germline V gene has CDR1 SNHLY and CDR2 FYNNEI. The V end lost 6 bases, the J end lost 0 bases, and 9 bases lay between the germline ends.

The rearrangement joins TRBV5-1 to TRBJ2-3, with 7 positions matching TRBD2. J gave up 5 bases and V 4 bases, and 19 bases lay outside the gene matches. This CDR3 is 18 amino acids long. Looked up from germline, CDR1 is SGHRS and CDR2 is YFSETQ. The CDR3 loop reads CASSRSAGLGVQEDTQYF. For the CDR3, the DNA is TGCGCCAGCAGCCGATCAGCCGGACTAGGGGTGCAGGAAGATACGCAGTATTTT.

The chain is built from TRBV7-3 and TRBJ2-1, with D perhaps TRBD2 (6 bases). The CDR3 has 14 amino acids. Germline CDR1 and CDR2: SGHTA and FQGTGA. V was shortened by 4 bases and J by 5 bases, with 12 bases between the two germline ends. The CDR3 here is CASSSSGGDNEQFF. CDR3 nucleotides: TGTGCCAGCAGCTCCTCCGGGGGAGACAATGAGCAGTTCTTC.

The count of this clone is one. The chain is built from TRBV4-1 and TRBJ2-7; 7 bases line up with TRBD1. CDR3 length equals 15 residues. Per germline, CDR1 MGHRA and CDR2 YSYEKL. J lost 4 bases, V lost 3 bases, and 9 bases had no gene match. CDR3 DNA sequence: TGCGCCAGCAGCCAGCCCCGGGACAGCGGTTACGAGCAGTACTTC. It codes for CASSQPRDSGYEQYF.

The chain carries TRBV19 and TRBJ1-2; D perhaps matches TRBD1 (5 bases). The germline V gene encodes CDR1 LNHDA and CDR2 SQIVND (reference sequence). Trimming pared 3 bases from V and 4 bases from J, leaving 12 bases between. The CDR3 sequence is 14 residues long. The CDR3 here is CASSISGPIYGYTF. The CDR3 bases are TGTGCCAGTAGTATCTCAGGGCCGATCTATGGCTACACCTTC. The full variable domain, with the rest looked up from reference TRBV19 and TRBJ1-2, is DGGITQSPKYLFRKEGQNVTLSCEQNLNHDAMYWYRQDPGQGLRLIYYSQIVNDFQKGDIAEGYSVSREKKESFPLTVTSAQKNPTAFYLCASSISGPIYGYTFGSGTRLTVV.

This clone was seen only once. This CDR3 reads CASSQPDRYGEVNNEQFF. The CDR3 bases are TGTGCCAGCAGCCAGCCCGATCGATACGGGGAGGTTAACAATGAGCAGTTCTTC. V is TRBV4-2 and J is TRBJ2-1; tentatively, D is TRBD2 (6 bases). The V and J ends lost 3 bases and 5 bases respectively, with 23 bases between them. The CDR3 runs 18 residues. The germline gives CDR1 LGHNA, CDR2 YNFKEQ.

The rearrangement joins TRBV5-1 to TRBJ2-7, with 10 bases fitting TRBD2. Looked up from germline, CDR1 is SGHRS and CDR2 is YFSETQ. V was pared by 4 bases and J by 7 bases, with 14 bases of the junction left unmatched. The CDR3 has 16 amino acids. The CDR3: CASSPDGLAAYGEQYF. CDR3 DNA sequence: TGCGCCAGCAGCCCCGATGGACTAGCGGCCTATGGGGAGCAGTACTTC. Using reference TRBV5-1 and TRBJ2-7 for the parts outside the CDR3, the full variable domain is KAGVTQTPRYLIKTRGQQVTLSCSPISGHRSVSWYQQTPGQGLQFLFEYFSETQRNKGNFPGRFSGRQFSNSRSEMNVSTLELGDSALYLCASSPDGLAAYGEQYFGPGTRLTVT.

This sequence joins TRBV7-8 and TRBJ2-3; 10 nucleotides agree with TRBD2. The germline V gene has CDR1 SGHVS and CDR2 FQNEAQ. The CDR3 covers 18 residues. The J segment lost 2 bases and the V segment lost 2 bases, leaving 10 bases of the junction unmatched. The CDR3: CASSLMTSSGGFTDTQYF. The CDR3 region has the DNA TGTGCCAGCAGCTTAATGACCTCTAGCGGGGGTTTCACAGATACGCAGTATTTT.

This chain connects TRBV12-3 or TRBV12-4 to TRBJ1-5; TRBD1 agrees at 9 bases. Trimming at V came to 5 bases and at J to 11 bases, leaving 4 bases not matched to a gene. This CDR3 is 12 amino acids long. Here the CDR3 reads CASSGDRVAQHF. The CDR3, as DNA: TGTGCCAGCAGTGGGGACAGGGTGGCCCAGCATTTT.

With regard to this clone: Other nucleotide sequences from this sample produce the same CDR3. The V gene is TRBV5-1, the J gene TRBJ2-3, with a tentative D call TRBD2 (6 bases). V lost 0 bases and J lost 1, with 9 bases in between. Germline-derived CDR1 and CDR2 are SGHRS and YFSETQ. The CDR3 is 15 amino acids. CDR3: CASSLGSGGTDTQYF. CDR3 DNA sequence: TGCGCCAGCAGCTTGGGGTCGGGGGGCACAGATACGCAGTATTTT.

The chain employs TRBV4-1 and TRBJ2-1, with 8 bases aligning to TRBD2. The CDR3 totals 20 residues. V lost 5 bases and J lost 7; bases outside the gene matches: 25. Germline V gene sequence: CDR1 MGHRA, CDR2 YSYEKL. Here the CDR3 reads CASSAFLGGTRGGRGNEQFF. CDR3 coding DNA: TGCGCCAGCAGCGCGTTCCTAGGAGGGACTAGAGGAGGTCGGGGGAATGAGCAGTTCTTC.

The gene calls are TRBV2 and TRBJ1-5; D unclear. V shed 7 bases and J shed 4 bases, with 14 bases lying between them. The CDR3 consists of 14 residues. The V gene's germline CDR1 is SNHLY and CDR2 FYNNEI. The CDR3 loop is CASMRAGSNQPQHF. Written as DNA, the CDR3 is TGTGCCAGCATGAGAGCGGGAAGTAATCAGCCCCAGCATTTT.

The rearrangement uses TRBV5-1 and TRBJ1-4; 8 positions agree with TRBD1. V shed 3 bases and J 8 bases; nucleotides not matched to a gene: 6. The CDR3 runs 14 residues. Per germline, CDR1 SGHRS and CDR2 YFSETQ. Written as DNA, the CDR3 is TGCGCCAGCAGCTCAGGGGGCGCATCGGAAAAACTGTTTTTT. This translates into CASSSGGASEKLFF.

The V call is TRBV5-1, the J call TRBJ2-3; the D is unclear. CDR1 is SGHRS and CDR2 is YFSETQ in the germline V gene. There are 15 residues in the CDR3. Between the trimmed V and J ends, which lost 0 bases and 0 bases, there was a span of 8 bases. CDR3 sequence: CASSLEHRSTDTQYF. CDR3 in DNA: TGCGCCAGCAGCTTGGAACACAGAAGCACAGATACGCAGTATTTT. Full variable domain (remainder filled in from reference TRBV5-1 and TRBJ2-3): KAGVTQTPRYLIKTRGQQVTLSCSPISGHRSVSWYQQTPGQGLQFLFEYFSETQRNKGNFPGRFSGRQFSNSRSEMNVSTLELGDSALYLCASSLEHRSTDTQYFGPGTRLTVL.

The V call is TRBV12-3 or TRBV12-4, the J call TRBJ2-5, with unresolved D. V lost 0 bases and J 7 bases, leaving 6 bases between the germline ends. CDR3 length: 12 residues. Here the CDR3 reads CASSLAVGTQYF. Written as DNA, the CDR3 is TGTGCCAGCAGTTTAGCCGTCGGGACCCAGTACTTC.

This sequence joins TRBV5-1 and TRBJ2-6; 10 bases are shared with TRBD1. Germline assignment: CDR1 SGHRS and CDR2 YFSETQ. The CDR3 runs 15 residues. J lost 4 bases, V lost 4 bases, and 2 bases had no gene match. The CDR3 DNA reads as TGCGCCAGCAGCCTGGGACAGGGGGGGGCCAACGTCCTGACTTTC. Residues: CASSLGQGGANVLTF.

The rearrangement links TRBV3-1 (or the pseudogene TRBV3-2) to TRBJ1-4; D is uncertain. Deletions cut 3 bases from V and 0 bases from J, with 11 bases between. CDR3 length: 16 amino acids. CDR1 and CDR2 (germline): LGHDT, YNNKEL (reference sequence). Here the CDR3 reads CASSQVPGTTNEKLFF. The CDR3 coding sequence is TGTGCCAGCAGCCAGGTACCGGGAACAACTAATGAAAAACTGTTTTTT.

V usage is TRBV9 and J usage is TRBJ1-1, with 8 bases that match TRBD1. Germline lookup yields CDR1 SGDLS and CDR2 YYNGEE. The CDR3 length is 16 residues. Trimming at V came to 1 base and at J to 4 bases, leaving 9 bases not matched to a gene. The CDR3 is CASSVQVGTGGTEAFF. In DNA form, the CDR3 reads TGTGCCAGCAGCGTACAAGTAGGGACAGGAGGCACTGAAGCTTTCTTT.

The chain is built from TRBV2 and TRBJ2-7, with TRBD1 matching 8 bases. J was trimmed by 11 bases and V by 6 bases; bases with no gene match: 12. This CDR3 spans 13 amino acids. Germline CDR1 SNHLY, CDR2 FYNNEI. The CDR3 is CASRAAAGGREYF. CDR3 bases: TGTGCCAGCAGAGCCGCCGCAGGGGGCCGCGAGTACTTC.

The chain employs TRBV4-1 and TRBJ1-1, with D unclear. The CDR3 sequence is 14 residues long. The germline V and J ends were trimmed by 0 bases and 10 bases, with 15 bases remaining between them. The germline V gene has CDR1 MGHRA and CDR2 YSYEKL. The CDR3 region is CASSQESLISGAFF. The CDR3 DNA reads as TGCGCCAGCAGCCAAGAATCCCTTATTTCGGGAGCTTTCTTT.

Here the CDR3 DNA reads TGTGCCAGCAGCTTAGGCGGCGTAGCTTTCTTT. Protein product: CASSLGGVAFF. The gene calls are TRBV11-2 and TRBJ1-1; D remains ambiguous. The CDR3 spans 11 residues. Trimming pared 1 base from V and 10 bases from J, leaving 7 bases between. Germline CDR1 reads SGHAT; CDR2 reads FQNNGV.

The chain uses TRBV6-6 and TRBJ1-2; TRBD1 is a possible D gene (5 bases). CDR3 length: 12 residues. V was pared by 10 bases and J by 7 bases, with 16 bases between. Germline assignment: CDR1 MNHNY and CDR2 SVGAGI (reference sequence). In nucleotides, the CDR3 is TGTGCCACCACCGGACGCGGGGCTGGCTACACCTTC. Amino acid sequence: CATTGRGAGYTF.

The chain recombines TRBV5-4 with TRBJ1-6, with 7 bases lining up with TRBD1. Germline CDR1 SGHNT, CDR2 YYREEE (reference sequence). CDR3 length: 15 amino acids. V lost 2 bases, J lost 5 bases, and 4 bases stayed unmatched. The DNA for the CDR3 is TGTGCCAGCAGCTTCGAGGGGGCACATAATTCACCCCTCCACTTT. Translating gives CASSFEGAHNSPLHF.

V gene TRBV5-4 combines with J gene TRBJ1-2; D gene unclear. Trimming removed 4 bases from V and 0 bases from J, with 7 bases in between. Germline CDR1 is SGHNT and CDR2 is YYREEE (reference sequence). CDR3 size: 13 residues. The CDR3 reads CASSVGSNYGYTF. The CDR3 nucleotides are TGTGCCAGCAGCGTCGGGTCTAACTATGGCTACACCTTC.

The chain links TRBV28 to TRBJ2-7, with 8 bases fitting TRBD1. Trimming removed 6 bases from V and 3 bases from J; junction bases left unmatched: 10. CDR3 length: 15 amino acids. The germline V gene has CDR1 MDHEN and CDR2 SYDVKM. The CDR3 here is CASSPTGQGFYEQYF. The CDR3 region has the DNA TGTGCCAGCAGCCCTACCGGACAGGGTTTCTACGAGCAGTACTTC.

This chain joins TRBV6-5 and TRBJ2-3, with TRBD2 identical over 13 bases. Trimming removed 10 bases from V and 6 bases from J; junction bases left unmatched: 7. CDR3 length equals 14 residues. CDR1 is MNHEY, CDR2 SVGAGI, per germline. DNA of the CDR3: TGTGCCACCAAACTAGCGGGGGGGCGTGATACGCAGTATTTT. It is translated as CATKLAGGRDTQYF.